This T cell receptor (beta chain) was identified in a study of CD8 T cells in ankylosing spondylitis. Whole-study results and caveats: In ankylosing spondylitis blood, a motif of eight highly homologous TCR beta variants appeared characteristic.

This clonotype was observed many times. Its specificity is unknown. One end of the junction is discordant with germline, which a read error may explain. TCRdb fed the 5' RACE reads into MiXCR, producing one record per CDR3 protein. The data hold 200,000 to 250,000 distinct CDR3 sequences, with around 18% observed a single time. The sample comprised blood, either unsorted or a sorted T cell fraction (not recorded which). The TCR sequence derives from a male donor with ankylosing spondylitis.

DNA of the CDR3: TGCAGCGTTGCGAACCCTGGCGGGGGGACCCGGGGATTC. Protein product: CSVANPGGGTRGF. The rearrangement joins TRBV29-1 to TRBJ2-1, with TRBD2 matching 8 bases. From germline, CDR1 is SQVTM and CDR2 ANQGSEA. The CDR3 contains 13 residues.